Included here is one TCR beta chain sequence, with context. In this sample, this clone turned up a few times. Its recognized antigen is unknown. A junction boundary mismatches the germline segment, possibly from a read error. From its cysteine to its phenylalanine, the CDR3 spans 15 amino acids. Only the CDR3 region is kept as DNA, spanning 45 bases read in frame from base 1. Sequences SSHAT (CDR1) and FNYEAQ (CDR2) are obtained from the germline V gene (reference sequence). The data were obtained in a study of cytotoxic CD8 clonotypes in ibrutinib-treated CLL listed by TCRdb under 2021. Regarding the complete study: The cohort had about ten relapsed/refractory and 15 treatment-naive patients; 17 to 18 were IGHV unmutated. All remission and progressive disease samples were collected while patients were still receiving ibrutinib. Samples averaged roughly 280,000 productive templates and some 91,000 productive rearrangements. Longitudinal samples were available for about 30% of the 86 trial participants. Response samples were obtained after a median of 12 months of treatment, with a range of roughly 6 to 40 months. Cryopreserved peripheral blood mononuclear cells were collected before treatment, at response, and at either disease progression or sustained remission. Responses were partial in roughly 24 patients and complete in 2; after median approximately 67 months follow-up, roughly 15 stayed in remission and about twelve progressed. Study-level results and caveats: Public clonotypes were rare and either contracted or stayed stable during treatment, and the rise in clonality at ibrutinib response reflected the expansion of private clonotypes. Lymph node repertoires were not examined, and the timing of sampling was not matched between patients in sustained remission and those whose disease progressed. Clonality increased at ibrutinib response, stayed stable in sustained remission, and fell back toward baseline at progression. Baseline clonality was found to be higher than that of age-matched healthy donors and was strongly correlated with circulating CD8+ T-cell counts.

In light of the paper, this sample's time point label describes: approximately eleven months on ibrutinib. For TCR beta library preparation, approximately 1.8 micrograms of genomic DNA was extracted from cryopreserved PBMCs. Longitudinal blood samples from CLL patients on ibrutinib monotherapy were analyzed using high-throughput TCR beta sequencing. The patients were enrolled in a single-center, open-label phase 2 trial of ibrutinib monotherapy. A MiSeq instrument was used for deep resolution sequencing, which targeted depths ranging from 1 in 1 million up to 1 in 200,000 T cells, with coverage averaging 10x for each clonotype. TCR beta libraries were generated with the immunoSEQ hsTCRB Kit. The study's processing was this. Data were analyzed with ImmunoSEQ Data Assistant and ImmunoSEQ Analyzer, with V, D and J genes assigned per IMGT definitions. Clonality, which ranges from 0 to 1, was calculated by subtracting the normalized Shannon entropy of productive rearrangement frequencies from one. Only overrepresented clonotypes making up at least 0.05% of each patient's repertoire were included in the public clonotype analysis. Approximately 14 age-matched healthy donor repertoires from immuneACCESS were used as controls for clonality. The table comes from immuneACCESS by way of TCRdb, which keeps in-frame sequences with V and J called. Part of the clones is missing from these tables; in studies checked, under half for an unresolved V gene and the rest for unknown reasons. V and J calls and clone size are as listed in that table; D and trimming were resolved from the DNA. This sample gives about 45,000 clones in total; roughly 76% of them show up just once. Jointly, the top ten make up 9.5% to 15% of the sample.

The origin of this receptor is a human donor with chronic lymphocytic leukemia. This sample comprised PBMCs, obtained after 12 months of ibrutinib treatment. The sequence is built from TRBV7-7 and TRBJ2-1; 7 of the junction bases match TRBD1. Here the CDR3 is given as CASSPDRVDYNEQFF. DNA sequence: TGTGCTAGCAGCCCCGACAGGGTCGACTACAATGAGCAGTTCTTC.